These 18 T cell receptor beta chains were sequenced from one sample in a study of T cell changes during pregnancy in multiple sclerosis. Assay used: immunoSEQ multiplex PCR; TCRdb lists only in-frame clones, some missing. Found here are about 35,000 clones, 85% to 95% of them singletons; the top ten hold approximately 0.37%. The sample consisted of CD4+ T cells from peripheral blood mononuclear cells, taken in the second trimester of pregnancy. The receptors shown here come from a female donor with multiple sclerosis, enrolled in a pregnancy study.

V is TRBV7-9 and J is TRBJ1-1; tentatively, D is TRBD1 (6 bases). V dropped 5 bases and J dropped 3 bases, with 19 bases sitting between them. Germline V gives CDR1 SEHNR, CDR2 FQNEAQ (reference sequence). CDR3 length: 16 residues. The CDR3 DNA sequence: TGTGCCAGCAGCCCTAGGGCAGGGGCCAAGCACACTGAAGCTTTCTTT. Protein product: CASSPRAGAKHTEAFF.

V is TRBV7-2 and J is TRBJ2-2, with D possibly TRBD2 on 5 matching bases. This CDR3 is 13 amino acids long. Germline CDR1 SGHTA, CDR2 FQGNSA. V gave up 1 base and J gave up 13 bases, with 13 bases separating them. Here the CDR3 reads CASSLVRSGGLFF. The CDR3, as DNA: TGTGCCAGCAGCTTAGTCCGCAGCGGAGGGCTGTTTTTT.

The chain carries TRBV29-1 and TRBJ2-5, with D possibly being TRBD2 (6 bases). Trimming took 5 bases from V and 4 from J, leaving 8 bases between them. The germline V gene has CDR1 SQVTM and CDR2 ANQGSEA. This CDR3 is 11 amino acids long. The CDR3: CSVLGGETQYF. CDR3 sequence (DNA): TGCAGCGTTTTGGGGGGAGAGACCCAGTACTTC.

This clone has a single count. The CDR3 here is CASSHGQGANGYTF. The CDR3 region has the DNA TGTGCCAGCAGCCATGGACAGGGGGCGAATGGCTACACCTTC. The J gene is TRBJ1-2, the V gene TRBV7-9; 11 nucleotides align to TRBD1. Per the germline V gene, CDR1 is SEHNR and CDR2 is FQNEAQ (reference sequence). The CDR3 is 14 amino acids. After removal of 5 bases from V and 6 bases from J, the junction contained 5 bases not matched to a gene.

The chain joins TRBV6-6 to TRBJ1-1; TRBD1 matches 7 bases. J lost 6 bases, V lost 4 bases, and 5 bases had no gene match. The CDR3 runs 13 residues. The germline CDR1 and CDR2 sequences are MNHNY and SVGAGI (reference sequence). CDR3: CASSSTGRPEAFF. The CDR3 DNA is TGTGCCAGCAGTTCGACAGGGCGGCCTGAAGCTTTCTTT.

The gene calls are TRBV15 and TRBJ1-2; 8 bases map to TRBD1. This CDR3 comprises 14 residues. Germline V gives CDR1 LNHNV, CDR2 YYDKDF (reference sequence). After removal of 5 bases from V and 8 bases from J, the junction contained 10 bases not matched to a gene. The CDR3: CATSDRQGIRGYTF. CDR3 sequence (DNA): TGTGCCACCAGCGATCGACAGGGGATCAGGGGCTACACCTTC. Together with reference TRBV15 and TRBJ1-2, the CDR3 gives the full variable domain: DAMVIQNPRYQVTQFGKPVTLSCSQTLNHNVMYWYQQKSSQAPKLLFHYYDKDFNNEADTPDNFQSRRPNTSFCFLDIRSPGLGDTAMYLCATSDRQGIRGYTFGSGTRLTVV.

The chain couples TRBV30 to TRBJ1-5, with D tentatively TRBD1 (6 bases). The CDR3 has 14 amino acids. Germline CDR1 and CDR2: GTSNPN and SVGIG (reference sequence). V lost 0 bases and J lost 2, with 8 bases in between. CDR3 loop: CAWSVAGGNQPQHF. The CDR3, as DNA: TGTGCCTGGAGTGTAGCAGGGGGCAATCAGCCCCAGCATTTT.

The chain employs TRBV11-2 and TRBJ2-7; D perhaps matches TRBD1 (6 bases). The CDR3 spans 14 residues. Germline V gives CDR1 SGHAT, CDR2 FQNNGV. V was pared by 2 bases and J by 4 bases, with 12 bases between. The CDR3 nucleotides read TGTGCCAGCAGCTTAATGGGGGCTTGGTACGAGCAGTACTTC. Translated, it gives CASSLMGAWYEQYF.

The rearrangement joins TRBV19 to TRBJ1-6, with D possibly TRBD1 on 6 matching bases. The CDR3 sequence is 16 residues long. Germline lookup yields CDR1 LNHDA and CDR2 SQIVND (reference sequence). V was pared by 5 bases and J by 2 bases, with 13 bases between. The CDR3 spells CASSPGHRTYNSPLHF. CDR3 DNA: TGTGCCAGTAGTCCGGGACACCGAACCTATAATTCACCCCTCCACTTT.

The chain has TRBV18 and TRBJ1-2; weak D call: TRBD1 (6 bases). The germline V gene encodes CDR1 KGHSH and CDR2 LQKENI. V lost 0 bases, J lost 6 bases, and 11 bases lay in between. The CDR3 runs to 14 residues. CDR3 nucleotide sequence: TGTGCCAGCTCACCACCGCACAGGGCTAATGGCTACACCTTC. Translating gives CASSPPHRANGYTF.

This chain uses TRBV18 with TRBJ1-2; no reliable D call. Germline V lookup: CDR1 KGHSH, CDR2 LQKENI. Trimming shortened V by 2 bases and J by 6 bases, and 7 bases separated the two germline ends. This CDR3 is built from 12 residues. The CDR3 coding sequence is TGTGCCAGCTCACCAGGGGAGGATGGCTACACCTTC. It is translated as CASSPGEDGYTF.

The V gene is TRBV6-6, the J gene TRBJ1-2, with 8 bases matching TRBD1. This CDR3 comprises 15 residues. Germline CDR1 MNHNY, CDR2 SVGAGI (reference sequence). The junction had 8 bases not matched to a gene; V was cut back by 2 bases and J by 6 bases. The CDR3 DNA follows: TGTGCCAGCAGTTACGGGGACAGGAATACGAATGGCTACACCTTC. Its translation: CASSYGDRNTNGYTF.

This clone was detected only once. The V call is TRBV19, the J call TRBJ2-5; 11 bases fit TRBD2. V lost 5 bases and J lost 4; bases outside the gene matches: 12. The CDR3 extends over 17 amino acids. Germline values: CDR1 LNHDA, CDR2 SQIVND (reference sequence). The CDR3 DNA sequence: TGTGCCAGTAGTGTGACTAGCGGGGTGGCGGTGAGAGAGACCCAGTACTTC. Amino acids: CASSVTSGVAVRETQYF.

The chain carries TRBV2 and TRBJ1-6; D not resolved. CDR1 is SNHLY and CDR2 is FYNNEI in the germline V gene. V was clipped by 7 bases and J by 9 bases, with 16 bases between them. The CDR3 has 14 residues. CDR3: CASTGSPPGSPLHF. The CDR3 DNA follows: TGTGCCAGCACCGGTAGCCCCCCGGGTTCACCCCTCCACTTT.

The chain employs TRBV19 and TRBJ1-2; D is unresolved. The CDR3 totals 14 residues. Trimming took off 6 bases at V and 4 bases at J, with 15 bases between the two ends. Germline lookup yields CDR1 LNHDA and CDR2 SQIVND (reference sequence). CDR3 sequence: CASRPGGRSYGYTF. CDR3 nucleotides: TGTGCCAGTAGACCTGGTGGGAGGTCCTATGGCTACACCTTC.

This clone was observed a few times. The chain links TRBV5-1 to TRBJ1-5, with 11 positions matching TRBD1. Germline trimming cut 0 bases from V and 7 bases from J; bases unmatched to any gene: 3. In germline, CDR1 is SGHRS, CDR2 YFSETQ. This CDR3 region has 15 residues. The CDR3 region has the DNA TGCGCCAGCAGCTTGGGGACAGGGGGCGTCCAGCCCCAGCATTTT. Translated, it gives CASSLGTGGVQPQHF.

The rearrangement links TRBV7-9 to TRBJ2-1; TRBD2 aligns across 11 bases. CDR3 length equals 18 residues. The germline V gene has CDR1 SEHNR and CDR2 FQNEAQ (reference sequence). J was trimmed by 1 base and V by 4 bases; bases with no gene match: 9. The CDR3 here is CASSSGLAGTYSYNEQFF. The DNA for the CDR3 is TGTGCCAGCAGCTCCGGACTAGCGGGTACCTATTCCTACAATGAGCAGTTCTTC.

The gene calls are TRBV29-1 and TRBJ1-1, with D maybe TRBD1 (5 bases). The CDR3 is 13 amino acids. Per the germline V gene, CDR1 is SQVTM and CDR2 is ANQGSEA. The germline V and J ends were trimmed by 7 bases and 1 base, with 13 bases remaining between them. The CDR3 DNA reads as TGCAGCGCCGGGGGTCACGGGAACACTGAAGCTTTCTTT. This sequence encodes CSAGGHGNTEAFF.